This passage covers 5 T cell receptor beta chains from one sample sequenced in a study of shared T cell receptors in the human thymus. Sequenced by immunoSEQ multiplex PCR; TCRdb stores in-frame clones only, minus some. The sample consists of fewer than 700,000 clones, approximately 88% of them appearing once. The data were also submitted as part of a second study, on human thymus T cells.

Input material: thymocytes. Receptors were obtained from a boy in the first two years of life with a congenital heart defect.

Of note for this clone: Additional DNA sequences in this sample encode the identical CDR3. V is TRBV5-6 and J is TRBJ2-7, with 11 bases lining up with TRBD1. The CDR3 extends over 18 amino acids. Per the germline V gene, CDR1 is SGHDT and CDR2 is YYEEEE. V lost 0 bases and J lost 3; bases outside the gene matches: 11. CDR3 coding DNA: TGTGCCAGCAGCTTGGAGGGACAGGGGGTATACCGGAACTACGAGCAGTACTTC. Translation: CASSLEGQGVYRNYEQYF.

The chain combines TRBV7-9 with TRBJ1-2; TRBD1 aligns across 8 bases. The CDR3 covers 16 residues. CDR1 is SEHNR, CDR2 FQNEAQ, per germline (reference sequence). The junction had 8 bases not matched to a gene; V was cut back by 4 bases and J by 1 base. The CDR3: CASSSVLDRGNYGYTF. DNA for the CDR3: TGTGCCAGCAGCTCCGTTCTCGACAGGGGTAACTATGGCTACACCTTC.

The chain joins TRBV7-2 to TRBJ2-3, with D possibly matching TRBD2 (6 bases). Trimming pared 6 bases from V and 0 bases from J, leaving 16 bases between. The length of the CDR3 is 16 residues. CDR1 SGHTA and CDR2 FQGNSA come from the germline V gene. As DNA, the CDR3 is TGTGCCAGCAGACTTAGCGGCGGGGATAGCACAGATACGCAGTATTTT. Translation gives CASRLSGGDSTDTQYF.

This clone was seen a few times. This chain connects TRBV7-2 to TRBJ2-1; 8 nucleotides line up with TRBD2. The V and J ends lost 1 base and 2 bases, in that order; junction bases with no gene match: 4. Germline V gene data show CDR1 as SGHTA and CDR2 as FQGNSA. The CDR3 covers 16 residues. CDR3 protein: CASSLERGSPYNEQFF. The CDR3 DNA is TGTGCCAGCAGCTTAGAGCGGGGGTCCCCCTACAATGAGCAGTTCTTC.

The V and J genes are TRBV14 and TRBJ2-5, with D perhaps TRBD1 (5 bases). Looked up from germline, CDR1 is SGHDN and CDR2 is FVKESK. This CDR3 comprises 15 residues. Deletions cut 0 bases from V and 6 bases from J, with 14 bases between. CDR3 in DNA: TGTGCCAGCAGCCAAGATGCAATGGCAGGGCAGACCCAGTACTTC. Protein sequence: CASSQDAMAGQTQYF.